These 25 T cell receptor beta chains were sequenced from one sample in a study of shared clonotypes between healthy human individuals. Profiling relied on immunoSEQ multiplex PCR, and the TCRdb table lists in-frame clones only, not all of them. The sample has more than 400,000 clones, 70% to 80% seen once. The sample comprised PBMCs. The receptors originated from a woman aged 40 to 49 in good health. Some clones in this sample may be carry-over from other donors' samples.

The chain carries TRBV5-8 and TRBJ2-1; perhaps TRBD1 as D (6 bases). The V gene's germline CDR1 is SGHTS and CDR2 YDEGEE. The CDR3 is made up of 19 amino acids. Trimming left V 0 bases short and J 2 bases short, with 21 bases between. CDR3 nucleotide sequence: TGTGCCAGCAGCTTGGAAATTGGCTGGTACAGGGAAACCTACAATGAGCAGTTCTTC. Protein: CASSLEIGWYRETYNEQFF.

This clone has only one observation. The chain links TRBV7-7 to TRBJ2-1; D not certain. Germline V CDR1 and CDR2: SSHAT, FNYEAQ (reference sequence). V was trimmed by 5 bases and J by 7 bases, leaving 18 bases between them. This CDR3 contains 15 residues. Here the CDR3 DNA reads TGTGCCAGCAGCAAGGGCCCCCCTCGGAGAAATGAGCAGTTCTTC. Translation: CASSKGPPRRNEQFF.

This clone has just one count. V usage is TRBV5-4 and J usage is TRBJ2-7, with D hard to call. Germline V lookup: CDR1 SGHNT, CDR2 YYREEE (reference sequence). CDR3 length: 13 residues. Trimming removed 4 bases from V and 4 bases from J, with 12 bases in between. The CDR3 region has the DNA TGTGCCAGCAGCCCCCCCGGGTTATACGAGCAGTACTTC. This translates into CASSPPGLYEQYF.

The genes are TRBV4-1 and TRBJ1-5; D call uncertain. V lost 0 bases, J lost 9 bases, and 6 bases lay in between. The germline CDR1 and CDR2 sequences are MGHRA and YSYEKL. The CDR3 has 12 residues. The CDR3 sequence is CASSQDSGPQHF. The CDR3 coding sequence is TGCGCCAGCAGCCAAGATAGCGGGCCCCAGCATTTT.

In regard to this clone: This may arise from a read error, as a much more abundant clone is one base away. CDR3 in DNA: TGTGCCAGCAGCTCAGGCTCCTATAATTCACCCCTCCACTTT. This sequence encodes CASSSGSYNSPLHF. V usage is TRBV6-1 and J usage is TRBJ1-6, with D uncertain. Germline V gene lookup returns CDR1 MNHNS and CDR2 SASEGT. CDR3 length equals 14 residues. V lost 6 bases and J lost 0, with 6 bases in between.

The rearrangement joins TRBV7-3 to TRBJ1-6, with D possibly matching TRBD1 (6 bases). CDR3 length: 15 amino acids. Trimming left V 0 bases short and J 7 bases short, with 10 bases between. Germline CDR1 SGHTA, CDR2 FQGTGA. CDR3 region: CASSLTGARNSPLHF. The CDR3, as DNA: TGTGCCAGCAGCTTAACGGGGGCCAGAAATTCACCCCTCCACTTT.

The chain carries TRBV4-3 and TRBJ2-7; TRBD1 agrees at 9 bases. Germline V gene data show CDR1 as LGHNA and CDR2 as YSLEER. Trimming cost V 2 bases and J 5 bases; bases outside gene matches: 4. The CDR3 extends over 14 amino acids. The CDR3 DNA reads TGCGCCAGCAGCCAAAGGACAGGGGACCACGAGCAGTACTTC. Amino acid sequence: CASSQRTGDHEQYF.

The chain combines TRBV7-9 with TRBJ1-1, with unresolved D. Per the germline V gene, CDR1 is SEHNR and CDR2 is FQNEAQ (reference sequence). Trimming took off 4 bases at V and 8 bases at J, with 14 bases between the two ends. This CDR3 has 13 residues. The CDR3 DNA follows: TGTGCCAGCAGCTCCCCTAATGTCAGGGAAGCTTTCTTT. Translation gives CASSSPNVREAFF.

The V call is TRBV4-3, the J call TRBJ2-4; possible D gene TRBD2, 5 bases. In germline, CDR1 is LGHNA, CDR2 YSLEER. V lost 1 base and J lost 5, with 15 bases in between. There are 16 residues in the CDR3. The CDR3 bases are TGCGCCAGCAGCCAAGTCCTTGGCGGGTCCGAAAACATTCAGTACTTC. Encoded protein: CASSQVLGGSENIQYF.

The chain has TRBV29-1 and TRBJ2-5; 9 nucleotides agree with TRBD1. The germline V gene encodes CDR1 SQVTM and CDR2 ANQGSEA. The CDR3 loop spans 14 amino acids. Trimming cost V 3 bases and J 5 bases; bases outside gene matches: 7. This chain's CDR3 is CSVDGTGTPETQYF. For the CDR3, the DNA is TGCAGCGTTGATGGGACAGGGACACCGGAGACCCAGTACTTC.

The chain joins TRBV7-8 to TRBJ2-1, with D possibly being TRBD1 (5 bases). This CDR3 has 15 amino acids. Trimming stripped 3 bases from V and 4 bases from J, with 13 bases between. Germline V gene lookup returns CDR1 SGHVS and CDR2 FQNEAQ. The DNA for the CDR3 is TGTGCCAGCAGCTTTAGGCAGGGCAGGTACAATGAGCAGTTCTTC. Residues: CASSFRQGRYNEQFF.

The rearrangement joins TRBV28 to TRBJ1-2; TRBD1 is a possible D gene (6 bases). This CDR3 has 14 amino acids. Germline CDR1 is MDHEN and CDR2 is SYDVKM. Trimming removed 10 bases from V and 8 bases from J, with 23 bases in between. The chain's CDR3 is CAIRRGAGVEGYTF. CDR3 DNA sequence: TGTGCCATCCGCCGGGGGGCCGGGGTCGAGGGCTACACCTTC.

Note on this clone: A far larger clone is one base from this, pointing to a likely read error. Other nucleotide sequences in the sample specify the same CDR3. The rearrangement links TRBV7-9 to TRBJ2-1; D is undetermined. CDR3 length: 15 amino acids. Trimming pared 1 base from V and 4 bases from J, leaving 11 bases between. Germline CDR1 SEHNR, CDR2 FQNEAQ (reference sequence). CDR3 region: CASSLVPEAYNEQFF. In nucleotides, the CDR3 is TGTGCCAGCAGCTTAGTTCCAGAGGCTTACAATGAGCAGTTCTTC.

The gene calls are TRBV6-6 and TRBJ2-3; TRBD2 matches 7 bases. The trim removed 5 bases at V and 4 bases at J, leaving 9 bases unmatched. CDR3 length equals 15 residues. From germline, CDR1 is MNHNY and CDR2 SVGAGI (reference sequence). DNA for the CDR3: TGTGCCAGCAGTACGCCGGGACTAACACCAGATACGCAGTATTTT. Its protein is CASSTPGLTPDTQYF.

This clone showed up just a few times. The chain combines TRBV18 with TRBJ2-3; D uncertain. V lost 2 bases and J lost 3, with 9 bases in between. CDR1 and CDR2 (germline): KGHSH, LQKENI. This CDR3 is built from 14 residues. CDR3 region: CASSPSARTDTQYF. CDR3 in DNA: TGTGCCAGCTCACCATCGGCTAGGACAGATACGCAGTATTTT. Supplemented by reference TRBV18 and TRBJ2-3, the full variable domain reads NAGVMQNPRHLVRRRGQEARLRCSPMKGHSHVYWYRQLPEEGLKFMVYLQKENIIDESGMPKERFSAEFPKEGPSILRIQQVVRGDSAAYFCASSPSARTDTQYFGPGTRLTVL.

The rearrangement links TRBV30 to TRBJ2-7; the D gene is possibly TRBD2 (6 bases). CDR1 and CDR2 from the germline V gene are GTSNPN and SVGIG (reference sequence). CDR3 length: 14 amino acids. The germline V and J ends were trimmed by 2 bases and 0 bases, with 11 bases remaining between them. CDR3 sequence: CAWSRGLPSYEQYF. The CDR3 region has the DNA TGTGCCTGGAGTCGGGGACTCCCCTCCTACGAGCAGTACTTC.

This chain's CDR3 is CASSYTQGSSYNEQFF. In nucleotides, the CDR3 is TGTGCCAGCAGTTACACACAGGGTAGCTCCTACAATGAGCAGTTCTTC. This chain uses TRBV6-5 with TRBJ2-1, with TRBD1 as a possible D gene (6 bases). The V end lost 2 bases, the J end lost 0 bases, and 11 bases lay between the germline ends. The germline V gene encodes CDR1 MNHEY and CDR2 SVGAGI. The CDR3 length is 16 residues.

The rearrangement uses TRBV6-4 and TRBJ2-3; D may match TRBD1 or TRBD2 (5 bases each). The CDR3 sequence is 15 residues long. Trimming left V 5 bases short and J 4 bases short, with 16 bases between. Germline CDR1 is MRHNA and CDR2 is SNTAGT. As DNA, the CDR3 is TGTGCCAGCAGTCCCGGGACGCAAGGGGCAGATACGCAGTATTTT. Translation: CASSPGTQGADTQYF.

This chain joins TRBV27 and TRBJ2-7, with 7 bases that match TRBD2. Germline V gene sequence: CDR1 MNHEY, CDR2 SMNVEV (reference sequence). Losses at the gene ends were 4 bases for V and 0 bases for J; bases not matched to a gene: 3. The CDR3 runs 14 residues. The CDR3 loop is CASSSAGYSYEQYF. The DNA of the CDR3 is TGTGCCAGCAGTTCAGCGGGGTACTCCTACGAGCAGTACTTC.

This clone has only a few counts. The V and J genes are TRBV9 and TRBJ1-3; no clear D gene. Germline CDR1 SGDLS, CDR2 YYNGEE. The CDR3 runs 17 residues. Trimming removed 6 bases at V and 0 bases at J, with 19 bases between. CDR3 nucleotides: TGTGCCAGCACCCCGAGGGAGGGCCCCCTCTCTGGAAACACCATATATTTT. It specifies CASTPREGPLSGNTIYF.

The J gene is TRBJ2-7, the V gene TRBV7-3, with TRBD1 identical over 9 bases. Unmatched junction bases numbered 10, after V lost 5 bases and J lost 8 bases. CDR1 SGHTA and CDR2 FQGTGA come from the germline V gene. The CDR3 is 14 residues long. The CDR3 DNA reads TGTGCCAGCAGCGACGGGACAGGGTATGCGAAGCAGTACTTC. It encodes CASSDGTGYAKQYF.

On this clone: With a far larger clone one base away, a read error is the likely cause. The rearrangement joins TRBV10-2 to TRBJ1-2; no clear D. Germline CDR1 WSHSY, CDR2 SAAADI. There are 14 residues in the CDR3. CDR3 DNA sequence: TGCGCCAGCAGTGAAATGGTCTCTAACTATGGCTACGCCTTC. As protein: CASSEMVSNYGYAF.

This clone was observed a handful of times. This chain connects TRBV10-2 to TRBJ2-5; D gene ambiguous. The germline V gene has CDR1 WSHSY and CDR2 SAAADI. The CDR3 sequence is 11 residues long. Deletions cut 0 bases from V and 5 bases from J, with 1 base between. In DNA, the CDR3 is TGCGCCAGCAGTGAGTCGGAGACCCAGTACTTC. Its translation is CASSESETQYF.

This clone was counted between two and nine times. This chain connects TRBV4-2 to TRBJ2-1, with 11 bases aligning to TRBD2. The V segment lost 3 bases and the J segment 7 bases; nucleotides outside the gene matches: 8. This CDR3 is 16 amino acids long. CDR1 and CDR2 (germline): LGHNA, YNFKEQ. DNA of the CDR3: TGTGCCAGCAGCCAGCAACCGGGACTAGCGGCGAATGAGCAGTTCTTC. Encoded protein: CASSQQPGLAANEQFF.

CDR3: CAISGSKNEQFF. CDR3 nucleotide sequence: TGTGCCATCAGTGGCTCCAAAAATGAGCAGTTCTTC. J is TRBJ2-1 and V is TRBV10-3, with D unclear. The CDR3 length is 12 residues. V lost 4 bases to trimming and J lost 7 bases, with 8 bases between them. CDR1 and CDR2 from the germline V gene are ENHRY and SYGVKD.